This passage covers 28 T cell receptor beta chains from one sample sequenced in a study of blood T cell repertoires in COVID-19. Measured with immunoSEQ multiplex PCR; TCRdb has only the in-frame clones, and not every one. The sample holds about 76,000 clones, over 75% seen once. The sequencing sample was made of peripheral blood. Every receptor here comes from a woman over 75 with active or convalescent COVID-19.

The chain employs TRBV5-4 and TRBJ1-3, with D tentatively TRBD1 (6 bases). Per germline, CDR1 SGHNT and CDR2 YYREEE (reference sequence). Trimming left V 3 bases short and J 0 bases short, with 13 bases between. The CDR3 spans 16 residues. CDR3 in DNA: TGTGCCAGCAGCTCCAATACAGGGATCTCTGGAAACACCATATATTTT. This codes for CASSSNTGISGNTIYF.

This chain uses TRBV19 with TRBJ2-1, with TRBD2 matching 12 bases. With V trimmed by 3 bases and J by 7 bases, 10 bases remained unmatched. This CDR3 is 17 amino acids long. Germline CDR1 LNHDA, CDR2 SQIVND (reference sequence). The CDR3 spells CASSISSGGALWNEQFF. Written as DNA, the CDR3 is TGTGCCAGTAGTATCTCTAGCGGGGGGGCCCTGTGGAATGAGCAGTTCTTC.

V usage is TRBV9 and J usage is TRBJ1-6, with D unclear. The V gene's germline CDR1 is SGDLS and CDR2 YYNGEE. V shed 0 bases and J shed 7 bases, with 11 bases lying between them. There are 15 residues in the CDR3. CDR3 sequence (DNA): TGTGCCAGCAGCGTAGATCCCTTATTAAATTCACCCCTCCACTTT. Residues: CASSVDPLLNSPLHF.

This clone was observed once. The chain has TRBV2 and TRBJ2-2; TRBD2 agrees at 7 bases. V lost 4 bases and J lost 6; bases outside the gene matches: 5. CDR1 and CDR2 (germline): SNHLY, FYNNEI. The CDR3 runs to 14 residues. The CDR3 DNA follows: TGTGCCAGCAGTGGAGGACTAGATGCCGGGGAGCTGTTTTTT. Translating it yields CASSGGLDAGELFF.

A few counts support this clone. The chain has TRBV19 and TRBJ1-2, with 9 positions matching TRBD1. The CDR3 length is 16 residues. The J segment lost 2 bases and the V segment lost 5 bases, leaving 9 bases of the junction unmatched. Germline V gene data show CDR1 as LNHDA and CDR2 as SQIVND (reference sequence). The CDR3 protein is CASSPLPGQGNYGYTF. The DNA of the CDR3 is TGTGCCAGTAGTCCCCTCCCCGGACAGGGGAACTATGGCTACACCTTC. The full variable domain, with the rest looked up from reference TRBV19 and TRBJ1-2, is DGGITQSPKYLFRKEGQNVTLSCEQNLNHDAMYWYRQDPGQGLRLIYYSQIVNDFQKGDIAEGYSVSREKKESFPLTVTSAQKNPTAFYLCASSPLPGQGNYGYTFGSGTRLTVV.

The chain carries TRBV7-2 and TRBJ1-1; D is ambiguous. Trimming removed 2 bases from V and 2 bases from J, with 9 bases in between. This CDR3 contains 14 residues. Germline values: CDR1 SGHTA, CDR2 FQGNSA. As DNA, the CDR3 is TGTGCCAGCAGCTTATGGGCGGGTAACACTGAAGCTTTCTTT. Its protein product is CASSLWAGNTEAFF.

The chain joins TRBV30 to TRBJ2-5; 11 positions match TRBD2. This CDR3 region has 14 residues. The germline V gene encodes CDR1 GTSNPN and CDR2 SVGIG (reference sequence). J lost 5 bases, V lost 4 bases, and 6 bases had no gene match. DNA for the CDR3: TGTGCCTGGACTAGCGGGGGGCCATGGGAGACCCAGTACTTC. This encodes CAWTSGGPWETQYF.

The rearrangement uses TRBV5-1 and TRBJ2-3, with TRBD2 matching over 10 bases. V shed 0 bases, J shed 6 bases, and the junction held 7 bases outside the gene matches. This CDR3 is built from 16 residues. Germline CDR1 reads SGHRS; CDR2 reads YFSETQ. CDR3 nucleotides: TGCGCCAGCAGCTTGGGGTCTAGCGGGGGCCGGGATACGCAGTATTTT. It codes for CASSLGSSGGRDTQYF.

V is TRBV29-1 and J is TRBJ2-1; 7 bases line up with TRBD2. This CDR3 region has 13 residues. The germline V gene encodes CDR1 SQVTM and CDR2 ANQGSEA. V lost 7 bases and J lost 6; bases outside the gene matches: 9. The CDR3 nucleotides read TGCAGCGGCTACATGTCGGGAGGCAATGAGCAGTTCTTC. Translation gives CSGYMSGGNEQFF.

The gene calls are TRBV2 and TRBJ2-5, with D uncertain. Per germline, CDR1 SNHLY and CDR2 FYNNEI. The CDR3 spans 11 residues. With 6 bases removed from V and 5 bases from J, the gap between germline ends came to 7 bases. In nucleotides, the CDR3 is TGTGCCAGCAGACCCTATGAGACCCAGTACTTC. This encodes CASRPYETQYF.

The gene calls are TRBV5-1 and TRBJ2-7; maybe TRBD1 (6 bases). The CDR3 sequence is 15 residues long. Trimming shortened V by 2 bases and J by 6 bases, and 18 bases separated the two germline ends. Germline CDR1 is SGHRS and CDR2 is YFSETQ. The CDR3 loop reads CASSFFDRRSGEQYF. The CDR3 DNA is TGCGCCAGCAGCTTTTTTGACAGGCGATCCGGCGAGCAGTACTTC.

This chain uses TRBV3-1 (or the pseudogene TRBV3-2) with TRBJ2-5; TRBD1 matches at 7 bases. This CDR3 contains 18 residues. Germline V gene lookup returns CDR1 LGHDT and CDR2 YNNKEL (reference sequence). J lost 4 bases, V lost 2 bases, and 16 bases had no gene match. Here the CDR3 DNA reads TGTGCCAGCAGCCAAACCGGGACAGTGATTCCCGGCGGAGAGACCCAGTACTTC. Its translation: CASSQTGTVIPGGETQYF.

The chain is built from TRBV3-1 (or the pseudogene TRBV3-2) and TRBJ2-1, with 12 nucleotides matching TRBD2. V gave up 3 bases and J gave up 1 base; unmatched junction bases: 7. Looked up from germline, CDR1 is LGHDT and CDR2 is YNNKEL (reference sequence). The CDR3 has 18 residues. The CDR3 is CASSQPSGGAGSYNEQFF. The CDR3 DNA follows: TGTGCCAGCAGCCAGCCTAGCGGGGGGGCCGGTTCCTACAATGAGCAGTTCTTC.

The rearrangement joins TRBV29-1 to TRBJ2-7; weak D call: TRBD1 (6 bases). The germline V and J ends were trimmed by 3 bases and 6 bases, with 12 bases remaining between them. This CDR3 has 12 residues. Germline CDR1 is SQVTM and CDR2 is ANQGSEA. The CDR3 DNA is TGCAGCGTTGATATATCAGGGGTCGAGCAGTACTTC. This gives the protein CSVDISGVEQYF.

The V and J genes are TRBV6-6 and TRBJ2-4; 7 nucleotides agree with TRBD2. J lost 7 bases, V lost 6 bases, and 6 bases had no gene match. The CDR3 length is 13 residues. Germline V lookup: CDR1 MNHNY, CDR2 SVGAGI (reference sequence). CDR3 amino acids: CASSADGGNIQYF. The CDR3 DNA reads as TGTGCCAGCAGCGCCGACGGGGGGAACATTCAGTACTTC.

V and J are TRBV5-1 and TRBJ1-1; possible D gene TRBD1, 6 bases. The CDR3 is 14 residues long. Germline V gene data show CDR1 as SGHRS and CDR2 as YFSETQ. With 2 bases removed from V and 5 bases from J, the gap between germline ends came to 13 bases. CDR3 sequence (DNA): TGCGCCAGCAGCTTACAGGGAGGGATAACTGAAGCTTTCTTT. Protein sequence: CASSLQGGITEAFF.

CDR3 nucleotides: TGTGCCAGCTCACCGAAACAAATCGGGACTAATGAAAAACTGTTTTTT. Translation: CASSPKQIGTNEKLFF. V is TRBV18 and J is TRBJ1-4, with D uncertain. The V end lost 3 bases, the J end lost 2 bases, and 13 bases lay between the germline ends. CDR1 is KGHSH, CDR2 LQKENI, per germline. The CDR3 is 16 amino acids. The entire variable domain, with the rest obtained from reference TRBV18 and TRBJ1-4, is as follows: NAGVMQNPRHLVRRRGQEARLRCSPMKGHSHVYWYRQLPEEGLKFMVYLQKENIIDESGMPKERFSAEFPKEGPSILRIQQVVRGDSAAYFCASSPKQIGTNEKLFFGSGTQLSVL.

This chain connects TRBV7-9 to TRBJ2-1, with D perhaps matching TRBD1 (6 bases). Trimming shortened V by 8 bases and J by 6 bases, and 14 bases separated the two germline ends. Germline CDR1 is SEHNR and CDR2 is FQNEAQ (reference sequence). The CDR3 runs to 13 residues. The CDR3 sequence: CASGMMDSNEQFF. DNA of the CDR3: TGTGCCAGCGGAATGATGGACAGCAATGAGCAGTTCTTC.

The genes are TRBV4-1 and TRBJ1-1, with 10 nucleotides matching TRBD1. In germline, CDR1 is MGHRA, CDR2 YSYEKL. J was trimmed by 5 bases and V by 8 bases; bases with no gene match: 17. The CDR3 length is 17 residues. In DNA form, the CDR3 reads TGCGCCAGCGCAACGAGGCCAATAGGACAGGGGGGTACTGAAGCTTTCTTT. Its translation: CASATRPIGQGGTEAFF.

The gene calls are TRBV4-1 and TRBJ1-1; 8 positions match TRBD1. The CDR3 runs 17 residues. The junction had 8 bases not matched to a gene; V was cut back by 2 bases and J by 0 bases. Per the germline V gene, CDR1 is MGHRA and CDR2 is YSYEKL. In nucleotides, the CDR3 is TGCGCCAGCAGCCAACCGACAGGGGCGCTTATGAACACTGAAGCTTTCTTT. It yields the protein CASSQPTGALMNTEAFF.

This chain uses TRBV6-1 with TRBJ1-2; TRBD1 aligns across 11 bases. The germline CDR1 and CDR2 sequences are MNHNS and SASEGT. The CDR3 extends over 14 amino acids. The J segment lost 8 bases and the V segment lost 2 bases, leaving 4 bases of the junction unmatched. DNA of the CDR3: TGTGCCAGCAGTGAATTTAGGACAGGGGGCGGCTACACCTTC. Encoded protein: CASSEFRTGGGYTF.

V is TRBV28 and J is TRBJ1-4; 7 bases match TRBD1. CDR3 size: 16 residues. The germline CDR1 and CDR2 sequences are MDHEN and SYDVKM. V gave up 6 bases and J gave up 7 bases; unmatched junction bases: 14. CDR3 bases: TGTGCCAGCAGCTTGGGACAGAACCCTACGGTTGAAAAACTGTTTTTT. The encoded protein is CASSLGQNPTVEKLFF.

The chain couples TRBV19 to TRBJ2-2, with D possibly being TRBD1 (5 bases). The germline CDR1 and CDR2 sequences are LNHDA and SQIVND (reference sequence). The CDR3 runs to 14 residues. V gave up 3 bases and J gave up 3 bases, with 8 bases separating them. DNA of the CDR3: TGTGCCAGTAGTATTACAGGATACACCGGGGAGCTGTTTTTT. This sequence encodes CASSITGYTGELFF. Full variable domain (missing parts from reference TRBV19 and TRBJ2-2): DGGITQSPKYLFRKEGQNVTLSCEQNLNHDAMYWYRQDPGQGLRLIYYSQIVNDFQKGDIAEGYSVSREKKESFPLTVTSAQKNPTAFYLCASSITGYTGELFFGEGSRLTVL.

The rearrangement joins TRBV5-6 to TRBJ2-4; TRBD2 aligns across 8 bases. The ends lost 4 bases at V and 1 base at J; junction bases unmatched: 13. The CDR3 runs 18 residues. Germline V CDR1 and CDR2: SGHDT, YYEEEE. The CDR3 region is CASSTLREGGWAKNIQYF. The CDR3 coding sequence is TGTGCCAGCAGCACCCTTCGGGAGGGCGGATGGGCCAAAAACATTCAGTACTTC.

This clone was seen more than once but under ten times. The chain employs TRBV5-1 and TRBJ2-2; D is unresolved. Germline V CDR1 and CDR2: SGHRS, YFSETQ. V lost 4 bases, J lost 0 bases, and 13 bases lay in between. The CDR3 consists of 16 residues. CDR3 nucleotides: TGCGCCAGCAGCCCGAACACGTTCGCGAACACCGGGGAGCTGTTTTTT. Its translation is CASSPNTFANTGELFF.

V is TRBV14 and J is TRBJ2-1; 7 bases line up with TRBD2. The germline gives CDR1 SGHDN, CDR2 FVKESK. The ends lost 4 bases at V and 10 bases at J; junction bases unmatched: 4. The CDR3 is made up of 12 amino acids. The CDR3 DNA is TGTGCCAGCAGCCGACTAGCAGAGGAGCAGTTCTTC. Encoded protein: CASSRLAEEQFF. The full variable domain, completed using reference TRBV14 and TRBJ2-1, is EAGVTQFPSHSVIEKGQTVTLRCDPISGHDNLYWYRRVMGKEIKFLLHFVKESKQDESGMPNNRFLAERTGGTYSTLKVQPAELEDSGVYFCASSRLAEEQFFGPGTRLTVL.

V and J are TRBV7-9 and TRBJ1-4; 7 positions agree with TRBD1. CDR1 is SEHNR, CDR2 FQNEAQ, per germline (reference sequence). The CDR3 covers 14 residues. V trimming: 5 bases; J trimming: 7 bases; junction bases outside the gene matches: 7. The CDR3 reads CASSPGRTGEKLFF. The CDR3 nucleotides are TGTGCCAGCAGCCCCGGTAGGACAGGTGAAAAACTGTTTTTT.

CDR3 DNA: TGTGCCGTCGGACAGGGAGTGAACACTGAAGCTTTCTTT. This translates into CAVGQGVNTEAFF. This chain joins TRBV25-1 and TRBJ1-1; 8 bases align to TRBD1. Germline V CDR1 and CDR2: MGHDK, SYGVNS. This CDR3 has 13 amino acids. V was clipped by 11 bases and J by 0 bases; unmatched bases: 5.